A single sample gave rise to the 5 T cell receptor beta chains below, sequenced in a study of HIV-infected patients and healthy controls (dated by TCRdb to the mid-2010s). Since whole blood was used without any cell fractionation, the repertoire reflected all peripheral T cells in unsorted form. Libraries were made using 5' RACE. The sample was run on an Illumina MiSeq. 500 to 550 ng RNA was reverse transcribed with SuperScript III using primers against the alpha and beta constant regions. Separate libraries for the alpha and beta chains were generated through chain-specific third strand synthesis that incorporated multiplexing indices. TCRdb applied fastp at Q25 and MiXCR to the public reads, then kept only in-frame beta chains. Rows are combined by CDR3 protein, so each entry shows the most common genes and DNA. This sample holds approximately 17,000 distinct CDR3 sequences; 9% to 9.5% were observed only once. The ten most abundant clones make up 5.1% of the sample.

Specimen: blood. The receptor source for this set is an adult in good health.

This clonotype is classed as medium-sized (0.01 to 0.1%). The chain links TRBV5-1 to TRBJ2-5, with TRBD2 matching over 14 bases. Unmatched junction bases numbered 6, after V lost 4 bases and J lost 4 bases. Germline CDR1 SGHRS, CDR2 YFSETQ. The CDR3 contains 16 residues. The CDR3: CASSTGLAGGAETQYF. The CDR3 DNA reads TGCGCCAGCAGCACTGGACTAGCGGGAGGAGCAGAGACCCAGTACTTC.

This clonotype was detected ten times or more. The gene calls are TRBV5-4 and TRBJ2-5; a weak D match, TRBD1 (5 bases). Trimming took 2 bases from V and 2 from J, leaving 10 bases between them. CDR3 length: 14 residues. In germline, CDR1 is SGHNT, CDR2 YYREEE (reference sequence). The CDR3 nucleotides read TGTGCCAGCAGCTTTTCGGACACTCAAGAGACCCAGTACTTC. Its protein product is CASSFSDTQETQYF. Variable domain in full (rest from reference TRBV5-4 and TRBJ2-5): ETGVTQSPTHLIKTRGQQVTLRCSSQSGHNTVSWYQQALGQGPQFIFQYYREEENGRGNFPPRFSGLQFPNYSSELNVNALELDDSALYLCASSFSDTQETQYFGPGTRLLVL.

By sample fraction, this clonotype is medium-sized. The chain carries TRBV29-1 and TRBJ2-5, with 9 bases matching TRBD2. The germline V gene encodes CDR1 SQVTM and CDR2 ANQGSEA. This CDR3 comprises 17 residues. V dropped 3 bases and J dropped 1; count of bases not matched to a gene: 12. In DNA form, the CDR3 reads TGCAGCGTTGATGGGGGCACGCGGGAGGGTCGCCAAGAGACCCAGTACTTC. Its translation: CSVDGGTREGRQETQYF. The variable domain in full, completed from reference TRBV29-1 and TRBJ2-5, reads SAVISQKPSRDICQRGTSLTIQCQVDSQVTMMFWYRQQPGQSLTLIATANQGSEATYESGFVIDKFPISRPNLTFSTLTVSNMSPEDSSIYLCSVDGGTREGRQETQYFGPGTRLLVL.

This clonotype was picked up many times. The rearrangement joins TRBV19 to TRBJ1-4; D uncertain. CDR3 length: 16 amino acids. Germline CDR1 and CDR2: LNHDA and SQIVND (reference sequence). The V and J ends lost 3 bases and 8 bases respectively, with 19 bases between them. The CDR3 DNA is TGTGCCAGTAGTATTCAGCTGGGAGCCGGAACGGAAAAACTGTTTTTT. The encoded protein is CASSIQLGAGTEKLFF. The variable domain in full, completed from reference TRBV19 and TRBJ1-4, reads DGGITQSPKYLFRKEGQNVTLSCEQNLNHDAMYWYRQDPGQGLRLIYYSQIVNDFQKGDIAEGYSVSREKKESFPLTVTSAQKNPTAFYLCASSIQLGAGTEKLFFGSGTQLSVL.

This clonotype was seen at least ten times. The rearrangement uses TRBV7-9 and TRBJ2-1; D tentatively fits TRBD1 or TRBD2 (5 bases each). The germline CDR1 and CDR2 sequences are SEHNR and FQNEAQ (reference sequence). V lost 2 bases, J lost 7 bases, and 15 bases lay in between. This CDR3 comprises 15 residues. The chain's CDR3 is CASSLSGPPRNEQFF. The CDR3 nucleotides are TGTGCCAGCAGCTTATCGGGACCGCCGAGAAATGAGCAGTTCTTC. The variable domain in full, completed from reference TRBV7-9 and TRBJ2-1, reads DTGVSQNPRHKITKRGQNVTFRCDPISEHNRLYWYRQTLGQGPEFLTYFQNEAQLEKSRLLSDRFSAERPKGSFSTLEIQRTEQGDSAMYLCASSLSGPPRNEQFFGPGTRLTVL.